Presented here are 4 T cell receptor beta chains from one specimen sequenced in a study of blood T cell repertoires in COVID-19. The repertoire was sequenced with immunoSEQ multiplex PCR; TCRdb's copy has only in-frame clones and lacks some. The data show 150,000 to 190,000 clones, around 80% seen once. The sequenced material came from peripheral blood. All receptors come from a man aged 55-75 years with acute or convalescent COVID-19.

The sample holds a few counts of this clone. V and J are TRBV5-1 and TRBJ1-1; a possible D gene is TRBD1 (5 bases). Germline lookup yields CDR1 SGHRS and CDR2 YFSETQ. This CDR3 contains 14 residues. V lost 1 base to trimming and J lost 0 bases, with 7 bases between them. The CDR3 coding sequence is TGCGCCAGCAGCTTGCAGGGCATGAACACTGAAGCTTTCTTT. Translation gives CASSLQGMNTEAFF.

This chain uses TRBV2 with TRBJ1-1; 11 nucleotides align to TRBD1. Losses at the gene ends were 6 bases for V and 1 base for J; bases not matched to a gene: 7. CDR1 is SNHLY, CDR2 FYNNEI, per germline. The CDR3 consists of 16 residues. DNA for the CDR3: TGTGCCAGCAGCAATTTCGGACAGGGGGCGAACACTGAAGCTTTCTTT. This translates into CASSNFGQGANTEAFF.

V usage is TRBV4-2 and J usage is TRBJ2-5; a weak D match, TRBD1 (5 bases). The CDR3 sequence is 14 residues long. The germline CDR1 and CDR2 sequences are LGHNA and YNFKEQ. Trimming took off 4 bases at V and 4 bases at J, with 13 bases between the two ends. DNA for the CDR3: TGTGCCAGCAGCCTGTTGGGGCTTGGAGAGACCCAGTACTTC. Its translation: CASSLLGLGETQYF.

This rearrangement joins TRBV11-3 to TRBJ2-2, with D possibly TRBD1 on 6 matching bases. This CDR3 contains 12 residues. Germline V lookup: CDR1 SGHNT, CDR2 YENEEA. The germline V and J ends were trimmed by 6 bases and 11 bases, with 13 bases remaining between them. The CDR3 nucleotides are TGTGCCAGCAGGGCCGGGACATTTGAGCTGTTTTTT. Translating it yields CASRAGTFELFF. Combining the CDR3 with reference TRBV11-3 and TRBJ2-2 gives the whole variable domain EAGVVQSPRYKIIEKKQPVAFWCNPISGHNTLYWYLQNLGQGPELLIRYENEEAVDDSQLPKDRFSAERLKGVDSTLKIQPAELGDSAVYLCASRAGTFELFFGEGSRLTVL.